Sequencing of this T cell receptor (beta chain) was carried out in a study of control samples from healthy donors and cancer patients. The V gene end was trimmed by 0 bases and the J gene end by 0 bases; junction bases not matched to a gene: 1. There are 17 residues in the CDR3. Germline-derived CDR1 and CDR2 are SGHRS and YFSETQ. Only in-frame clones appear in the TCRdb table, and some are missing; sequencing was by immunoSEQ multiplex PCR. The repertoire holds about 73,000 clones, with roughly 91% as singletons. The clonotype was recovered from a man aged 55 to 70 with lung cancer. The specimen sequenced was PBMCs. The chain combines TRBV5-1 with TRBJ2-3; 13 nucleotides align to TRBD2. The CDR3: CASSLVLAGGSTDTQYF. CDR3 nucleotides: TGCGCCAGCAGCTTGGTACTAGCGGGGGGGAGCACAGATACGCAGTATTTT.